The clone carrying this TCR beta chain was found a few times. Its specificity is not known. MiXCR, applied by TCRdb to the RT-PCR reads, yields one record per CDR3 protein. This table holds approximately 700,000 distinct CDR3 sequences, around 14% found once. This entry belongs to a study of response to subunit inactivated influenza vaccine. Whole-study findings and limits: Researchers suggested that each seasonal influenza vaccination recruits few new T cells.

This CDR3 has 15 amino acids. CDR1 and CDR2 from the germline V gene are ENHRY and SYGVKD. The trim removed 4 bases at V and 0 bases at J, leaving 4 bases unmatched. J is TRBJ2-7 and V is TRBV10-3; TRBD1 aligns across 9 bases. The sequences come from PBMCs from blood, collected about 12 days after vaccination. This clonotype originated in a man between 45 and 60 years old who received an inactivated influenza vaccine. The DNA for the CDR3 is TGTGCCATCAGTGGGACGGGACAGGGCTCCTACGAGCAGTACTTC. As protein: CAISGTGQGSYEQYF.